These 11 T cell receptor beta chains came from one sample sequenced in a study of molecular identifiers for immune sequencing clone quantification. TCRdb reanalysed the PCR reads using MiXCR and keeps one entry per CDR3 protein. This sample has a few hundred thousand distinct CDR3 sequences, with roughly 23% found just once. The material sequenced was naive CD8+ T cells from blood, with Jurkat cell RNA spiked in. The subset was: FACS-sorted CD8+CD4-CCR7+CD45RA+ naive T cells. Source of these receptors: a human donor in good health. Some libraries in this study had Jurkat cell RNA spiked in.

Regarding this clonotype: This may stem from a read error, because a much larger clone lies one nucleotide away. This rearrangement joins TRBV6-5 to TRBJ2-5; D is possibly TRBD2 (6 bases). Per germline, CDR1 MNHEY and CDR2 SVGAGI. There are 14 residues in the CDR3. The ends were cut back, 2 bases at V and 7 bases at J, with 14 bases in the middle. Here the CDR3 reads CASSYQGPGGTQYF. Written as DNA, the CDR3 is TGTGCCAGCAGTTACCAGGGCCCCGGGGGGACCCAGTACTTC.

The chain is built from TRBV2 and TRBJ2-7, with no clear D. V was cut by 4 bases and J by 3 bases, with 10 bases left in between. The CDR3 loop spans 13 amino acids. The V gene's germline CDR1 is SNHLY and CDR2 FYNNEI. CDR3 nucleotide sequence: TGTGCCAGCAGTGGTGCCATGGGCTACGAGCAGTACTTC. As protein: CASSGAMGYEQYF.

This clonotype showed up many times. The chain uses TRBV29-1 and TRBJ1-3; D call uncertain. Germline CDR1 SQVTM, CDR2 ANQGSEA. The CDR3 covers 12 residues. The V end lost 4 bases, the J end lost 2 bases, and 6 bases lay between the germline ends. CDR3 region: CSVVTAGNTIYF. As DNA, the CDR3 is TGCAGCGTTGTAACAGCTGGAAACACCATATATTTT.

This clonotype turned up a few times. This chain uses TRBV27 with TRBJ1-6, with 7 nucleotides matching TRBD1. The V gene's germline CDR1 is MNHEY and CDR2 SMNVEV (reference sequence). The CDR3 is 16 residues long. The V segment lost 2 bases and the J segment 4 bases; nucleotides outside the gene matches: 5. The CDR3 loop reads CASSLALGQYNSPLHF. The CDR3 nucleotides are TGTGCCAGCAGTTTAGCATTGGGACAGTATAATTCACCCCTCCACTTT.

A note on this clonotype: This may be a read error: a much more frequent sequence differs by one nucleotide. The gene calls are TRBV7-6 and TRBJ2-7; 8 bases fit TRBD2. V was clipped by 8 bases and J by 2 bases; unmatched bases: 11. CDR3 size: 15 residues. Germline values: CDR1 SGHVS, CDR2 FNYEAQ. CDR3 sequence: CASGSGGLDPYEQYF. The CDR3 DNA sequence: TGTGCCAGCGGCTCCGGGGGACTAGACCCCTACGAGCAGTACTTC.

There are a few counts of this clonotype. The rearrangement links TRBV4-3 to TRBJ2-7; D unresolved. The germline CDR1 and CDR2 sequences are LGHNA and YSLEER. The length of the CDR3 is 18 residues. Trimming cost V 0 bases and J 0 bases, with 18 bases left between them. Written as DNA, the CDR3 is TGCGCCAGCAGCCAAGATGTCGGCGGCCGTACGATCTCCTACGAGCAGTACTTC. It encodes CASSQDVGGRTISYEQYF.

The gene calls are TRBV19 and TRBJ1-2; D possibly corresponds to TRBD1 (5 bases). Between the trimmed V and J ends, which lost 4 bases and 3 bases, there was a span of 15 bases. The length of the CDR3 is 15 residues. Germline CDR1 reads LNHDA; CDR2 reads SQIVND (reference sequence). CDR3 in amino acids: CASSRLQDIDYGYTF. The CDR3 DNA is TGTGCCAGTAGTAGATTACAGGACATCGACTATGGCTACACCTTC.

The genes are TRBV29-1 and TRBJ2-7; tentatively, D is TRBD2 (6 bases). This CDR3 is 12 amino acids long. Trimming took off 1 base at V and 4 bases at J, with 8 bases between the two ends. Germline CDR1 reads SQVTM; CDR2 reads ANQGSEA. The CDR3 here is CSVEGGDYEQYF. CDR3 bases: TGCAGCGTTGAAGGGGGGGATTACGAGCAGTACTTC.

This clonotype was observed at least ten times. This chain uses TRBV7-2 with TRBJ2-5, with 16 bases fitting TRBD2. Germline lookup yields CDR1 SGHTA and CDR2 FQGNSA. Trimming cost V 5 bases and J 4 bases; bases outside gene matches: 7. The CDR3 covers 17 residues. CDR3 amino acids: CASSPGLAGGWLETQYF. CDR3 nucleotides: TGTGCCAGCAGCCCGGGACTAGCGGGAGGGTGGCTAGAGACCCAGTACTTC.

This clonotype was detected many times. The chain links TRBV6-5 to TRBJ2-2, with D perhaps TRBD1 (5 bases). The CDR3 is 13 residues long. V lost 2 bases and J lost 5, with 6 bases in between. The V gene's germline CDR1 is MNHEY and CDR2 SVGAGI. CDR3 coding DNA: TGTGCCAGCAGTTACAGGGGTACCGGGGAGCTGTTTTTT. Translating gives CASSYRGTGELFF.

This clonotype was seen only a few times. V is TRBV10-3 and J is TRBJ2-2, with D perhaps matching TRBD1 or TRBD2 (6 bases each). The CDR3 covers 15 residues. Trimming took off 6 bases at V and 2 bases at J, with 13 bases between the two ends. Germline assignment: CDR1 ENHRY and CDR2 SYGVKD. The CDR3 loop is CAISPGGVNTGELFF. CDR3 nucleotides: TGTGCCATCAGCCCCGGGGGCGTCAACACCGGGGAGCTGTTTTTT.